The 22 T cell receptor beta chains reported below all come from one sample, sequenced in a study of cytomegalovirus exposure and HLA in healthy donors. The PCR used 60 Vbeta and 13 Jbeta primers. Assay: immunoSEQ multiplex PCR; the TCRdb copy retains only in-frame clones and omits some. In the table there are 180,000 or so clones, about 81% of which are singletons. Sequencing used PBMCs. The receptor set was obtained from a middle-aged man in good health and CMV-seronegative.

This clone occurred a few times. The genes are TRBV7-9 and TRBJ1-1, with a weak D call TRBD1 (5 bases). Germline V gene sequence: CDR1 SEHNR, CDR2 FQNEAQ (reference sequence). With 6 bases removed from V and 1 base from J, the gap between germline ends came to 12 bases. The CDR3 length is 14 residues. Here the CDR3 reads CASSFDSANTEAFF. The CDR3 coding sequence is TGTGCCAGCAGTTTCGACAGTGCGAACACTGAAGCTTTCTTT. The entire variable domain, with the rest obtained from reference TRBV7-9 and TRBJ1-1, is as follows: DTGVSQNPRHKITKRGQNVTFRCDPISEHNRLYWYRQTLGQGPEFLTYFQNEAQLEKSRLLSDRFSAERPKGSFSTLEIQRTEQGDSAMYLCASSFDSANTEAFFGQGTRLTVV.

The rearrangement links TRBV7-9 to TRBJ1-1, with TRBD1 matching 10 bases. The CDR3 contains 15 residues. Germline V gene sequence: CDR1 SEHNR, CDR2 FQNEAQ (reference sequence). V dropped 3 bases and J dropped 7; count of bases not matched to a gene: 8. CDR3 in DNA: TGTGCCAGCAGCTTTAGGGACAGGGGACCCCTTGAAGCTTTCTTT. This codes for CASSFRDRGPLEAFF.

V is TRBV28 and J is TRBJ2-1; possibly TRBD1 for D (5 bases). Looked up from germline, CDR1 is MDHEN and CDR2 is SYDVKM. The CDR3 sequence is 19 residues long. Trimming shortened V by 6 bases and J by 0 bases, and 24 bases separated the two germline ends. CDR3 region: CASRNLGAGILSSYNEQFF. The CDR3 DNA follows: TGTGCCAGCAGGAACTTGGGTGCAGGGATCCTTAGCTCCTACAATGAGCAGTTCTTC.

The V gene is TRBV7-9, the J gene TRBJ2-2, with a tentative D call TRBD2 (5 bases). V was trimmed by 7 bases and J by 6 bases, leaving 18 bases between them. Germline V gene lookup returns CDR1 SEHNR and CDR2 FQNEAQ (reference sequence). The CDR3 runs to 15 residues. CDR3 protein: CASTLGGLASGELFF. DNA for the CDR3: TGTGCCAGCACCCTCGGCGGGTTAGCGTCCGGGGAGCTGTTTTTT.

The V and J genes are TRBV5-1 and TRBJ2-5; TRBD2 matches 7 bases. CDR3 length: 16 amino acids. Germline CDR1 SGHRS, CDR2 YFSETQ. The junction had 13 bases not matched to a gene; V was cut back by 3 bases and J by 5 bases. The CDR3 DNA follows: TGCGCCAGCAGCTCGACCGGGACTACCGAGGGGGAGACCCAGTACTTC. Protein sequence: CASSSTGTTEGETQYF.

The chain is built from TRBV6-1 and TRBJ1-2; D ambiguous. This CDR3 contains 14 residues. Germline CDR1 MNHNS, CDR2 SASEGT. V lost 1 base, J lost 6 bases, and 12 bases lay in between. This CDR3 reads CASSEGLSSNGYTF. CDR3 coding DNA: TGTGCCAGCAGTGAAGGCCTTTCCAGTAATGGCTACACCTTC.

The J gene is TRBJ1-1, the V gene TRBV19, with 9 bases matching TRBD1. The CDR3 spans 17 residues. CDR1 and CDR2 from the germline V gene are LNHDA and SQIVND (reference sequence). The J segment lost 1 base and the V segment lost 4 bases, leaving 10 bases of the junction unmatched. DNA for the CDR3: TGTGCCAGTAGTAAGGACAGGGGAAGATTAGGGAACACTGAAGCTTTCTTT. Amino acid sequence: CASSKDRGRLGNTEAFF.

V is TRBV4-3 and J is TRBJ2-3; 8 bases match TRBD1. The ends lost 0 bases at V and 2 bases at J; junction bases unmatched: 4. This CDR3 has 16 residues. Germline V gene lookup returns CDR1 LGHNA and CDR2 YSLEER. As DNA, the CDR3 is TGCGCCAGCAGCCAAGATGGGCAGGGGGCCACAGATACGCAGTATTTT. Translation: CASSQDGQGATDTQYF.

The chain employs TRBV18 and TRBJ2-6; TRBD1 agrees at 9 bases. The germline gives CDR1 KGHSH, CDR2 LQKENI. V shed 3 bases and J 4 bases; nucleotides not matched to a gene: 7. The CDR3 totals 17 residues. The CDR3 coding sequence is TGTGCCAGCTCACCCTCACAGGGGGCGAACGGGGCCAACGTCCTGACTTTC. Protein: CASSPSQGANGANVLTF.

This chain uses TRBV7-9 with TRBJ2-5; perhaps TRBD1 as D (5 bases). Trimming removed 5 bases from V and 9 bases from J, with 19 bases in between. The CDR3 runs to 14 residues. CDR1 and CDR2 (germline): SEHNR, FQNEAQ (reference sequence). The CDR3 coding sequence is TGTGCCAGCAGCGACAGCGCAGCCCCTTCATCCCAGTACTTC. This sequence encodes CASSDSAAPSSQYF. Combining the CDR3 with reference TRBV7-9 and TRBJ2-5 gives the whole variable domain DTGVSQNPRHKITKRGQNVTFRCDPISEHNRLYWYRQTLGQGPEFLTYFQNEAQLEKSRLLSDRFSAERPKGSFSTLEIQRTEQGDSAMYLCASSDSAAPSSQYFGPGTRLLVL.

The chain has TRBV28 and TRBJ2-2; TRBD1 aligns across 12 bases. The CDR3 spans 17 residues. V shed 5 bases and J 4 bases; nucleotides not matched to a gene: 8. Germline CDR1 is MDHEN and CDR2 is SYDVKM. The CDR3 here is CASSAPGTGGATGELFF. The CDR3 nucleotides are TGTGCCAGCAGTGCCCCCGGGACAGGGGGCGCCACCGGGGAGCTGTTTTTT.

This sequence joins TRBV5-1 and TRBJ2-3; D perhaps matches TRBD2 (6 bases). V shed 0 bases and J shed 6 bases, with 11 bases lying between them. Looked up from germline, CDR1 is SGHRS and CDR2 is YFSETQ. The CDR3 loop spans 14 amino acids. CDR3 nucleotide sequence: TGCGCCAGCAGCTTGGGGCGGGAACAGGATACGCAGTATTTT. Its protein is CASSLGREQDTQYF.

This chain links TRBV15 with TRBJ1-2, with a possible D match to TRBD1 (5 bases). V dropped 4 bases and J dropped 7 bases, with 19 bases sitting between them. This CDR3 region has 15 residues. The germline gives CDR1 LNHNV, CDR2 YYDKDF (reference sequence). The CDR3 region is CATSNRQGGFGGYTF. CDR3 in DNA: TGTGCCACCAGCAATAGGCAGGGAGGATTTGGTGGCTACACCTTC.

This clone occurred a few times. The V and J genes are TRBV4-3 and TRBJ2-2, with D perhaps matching TRBD2 (5 bases). The CDR3 has 18 amino acids. Germline loops: CDR1 LGHNA, CDR2 YSLEER. The V end was cut by 1 base, the J end by 1 base, with 16 bases between. For the CDR3, the DNA is TGCGCCAGCAGCCAAGGTGCCTCGGACGGGAAGAACACCGGGGAGCTGTTTTTT. Protein sequence: CASSQGASDGKNTGELFF.

The chain employs TRBV20-1 and TRBJ2-2; D is possibly TRBD2 (6 bases). V was cut by 7 bases and J by 9 bases, with 12 bases left in between. Germline CDR1 and CDR2: DFQATT and SNEGSKA (reference sequence). CDR3 size: 11 residues. The DNA of the CDR3 is TGCAGTGTTGCGGGACCGCGGGAGCTGTTTTTT. Protein sequence: CSVAGPRELFF.

The table lists this clone with a few counts. The chain recombines TRBV4-3 with TRBJ1-2; 8 nucleotides match TRBD1. CDR3 length equals 20 residues. With V trimmed by 2 bases and J by 5 bases, 22 bases remained unmatched. CDR1 and CDR2 (germline): LGHNA, YSLEER. CDR3 coding DNA: TGCGCCAGCAGCCAACAGTTTAGTAGCTTCCGGACAGGGCCAGGTTATGGCTACACCTTC. The encoded protein is CASSQQFSSFRTGPGYGYTF.

The CDR3 DNA follows: TGTGCCAGCAGACAGACAGGGGGAAGTAATGGCTACACCTTC. Translated, it gives CASRQTGGSNGYTF. V and J are TRBV28 and TRBJ1-2; TRBD1 matches 9 bases. The CDR3 has 14 residues. Germline values: CDR1 MDHEN, CDR2 SYDVKM. The ends lost 6 bases at V and 6 bases at J; junction bases unmatched: 8.

This sequence joins TRBV19 and TRBJ2-1; 7 positions agree with TRBD1. CDR1 and CDR2 from the germline V gene are LNHDA and SQIVND (reference sequence). After removal of 7 bases from V and 4 bases from J, the junction contained 10 bases not matched to a gene. The CDR3 covers 15 residues. CDR3 residues: CASTKGGGRYNEQFF. The CDR3, as DNA: TGTGCCAGTACCAAAGGGGGCGGTAGATACAATGAGCAGTTCTTC.

V usage is TRBV6-5 and J usage is TRBJ2-7; no clear D. Deletions cut 0 bases from V and 0 bases from J, with 6 bases between. Germline V gene sequence: CDR1 MNHEY, CDR2 SVGAGI. This CDR3 spans 14 amino acids. CDR3 in amino acids: CASSYSRVSYEQYF. As DNA, the CDR3 is TGTGCCAGCAGTTACTCGAGAGTCTCCTACGAGCAGTACTTC.

The chain combines TRBV27 with TRBJ1-6, with D possibly matching TRBD1 (5 bases). Germline loops: CDR1 MNHEY, CDR2 SMNVEV (reference sequence). V lost 8 bases and J lost 4, with 12 bases in between. The CDR3 runs 14 residues. CDR3 residues: CASGWGGYNSPLHF. The CDR3 region has the DNA TGTGCCAGCGGGTGGGGGGGGTATAATTCACCCCTCCACTTT.

CDR3 sequence (DNA): TGTGCCAGCTCCGGGACAGGGACCCTCACTGAAGCTTTCTTT. It is translated as CASSGTGTLTEAFF. This chain links TRBV19 with TRBJ1-1; 9 bases are a match to TRBD1. In germline, CDR1 is LNHDA, CDR2 SQIVND (reference sequence). There are 14 residues in the CDR3. Trimming cost V 9 bases and J 4 bases; bases outside gene matches: 9.

The CDR3 DNA follows: TGTGCCAGCAGTGGTGGGGGGTTTAGCAATCAGCCCCAGCATTTT. It encodes CASSGGGFSNQPQHF. The V call is TRBV28, the J call TRBJ1-5, with TRBD1 as a possible D gene (5 bases). Between the trimmed V and J ends, which lost 5 bases and 0 bases, there was a span of 11 bases. The length of the CDR3 is 15 residues. The germline CDR1 and CDR2 sequences are MDHEN and SYDVKM.